This passage covers 4 T cell receptor beta chains from one sample sequenced in a study of technical replicates of blood from a few donors (dated by TCRdb to 2016 to 2017). The library relied on the immunoSEQ multiplex PCR assay. The table was pulled from immuneACCESS by TCRdb, which kept in-frame rearrangements only. Such tables lose some clones; where checked, under half of the loss comes from unresolved V genes, and the rest has no known cause. The sample table holds around 80,000 clones, of which around 91% were seen once. The top ten clones comprise roughly 0.38% of the sample. The sample taken for sequencing was T cells isolated from PBMCs. The receptor set was obtained from a human donor in good health.

This chain links TRBV7-6 with TRBJ1-3, with D hard to call. V dropped 3 bases and J dropped 2 bases, with 11 bases sitting between them. CDR1 and CDR2 from the germline V gene are SGHVS and FNYEAQ. The CDR3 is 15 amino acids. The CDR3 DNA reads TGTGCCAGCAGCTTCGAACCGGGAACTGGAAACACCATATATTTT. As protein: CASSFEPGTGNTIYF.

This chain links TRBV25-1 with TRBJ1-3, with D tentatively TRBD1 (5 bases). The CDR3 loop spans 9 amino acids. From germline, CDR1 is MGHDK and CDR2 SYGVNS. V gave up 10 bases and J gave up 11 bases, with 9 bases separating them. Written as DNA, the CDR3 is TGTGCCATGCTGGGGCCCATATATTTT. It yields the protein CAMLGPIYF. Using reference TRBV25-1 and TRBJ1-3 for the parts outside the CDR3, the full variable domain is EADIYQTPRYLVIGTGKKITLECSQTMGHDKMYWYQQDPGMELHLIHYSYGVNSTEKGDLSSESTVSRIRTEHFPLTLESARPSHTSQYLCAMLGPIYFGEGSWLTVV.

The chain is built from TRBV9 and TRBJ2-5; the match to TRBD2 covers 15 bases. CDR1 is SGDLS, CDR2 YYNGEE, per germline. The V gene end was trimmed by 2 bases and the J gene end by 2 bases; junction bases not matched to a gene: 13. This CDR3 comprises 20 residues. DNA of the CDR3: TGTGCCAGCAGCGTTCCCCTCGGACTAGCGGGAGGGCCGGGGCAAGAGACCCAGTACTTC. It translates to CASSVPLGLAGGPGQETQYF.

This rearrangement joins TRBV7-3 to TRBJ2-1; 11 bases map to TRBD2. There are 16 residues in the CDR3. V lost 5 bases and J lost 3; bases outside the gene matches: 6. Germline V gene lookup returns CDR1 SGHTA and CDR2 FQGTGA. For the CDR3, the DNA is TGTGCCAGCAGCAGATTTAGCGGGAGGGACTACAATGAGCAGTTCTTC. This codes for CASSRFSGRDYNEQFF.